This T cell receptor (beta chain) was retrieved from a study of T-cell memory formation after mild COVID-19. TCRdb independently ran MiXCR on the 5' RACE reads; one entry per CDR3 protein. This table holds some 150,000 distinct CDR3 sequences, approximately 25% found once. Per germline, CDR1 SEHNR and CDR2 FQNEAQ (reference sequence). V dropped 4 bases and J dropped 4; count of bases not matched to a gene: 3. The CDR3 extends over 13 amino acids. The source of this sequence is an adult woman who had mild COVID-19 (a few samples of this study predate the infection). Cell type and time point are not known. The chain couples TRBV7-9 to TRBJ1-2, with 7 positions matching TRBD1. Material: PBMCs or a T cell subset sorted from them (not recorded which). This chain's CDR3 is CASSSTGVYGYTF. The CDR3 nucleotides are TGTGCCAGCAGCTCCACAGGGGTCTATGGCTACACCTTC.